This T cell receptor (beta chain) was documented in a study of blood T cell repertoires in COVID-19. Study information: Both acute and convalescent COVID-19 samples were obtained from the United States, Italy and Spain. Sample material is recorded as cDNA or gDNA derived from T cells, B-cell-depleted T cells, or PBMCs.

Germline CDR1 is SGHTS and CDR2 is YDEGEE. The CDR3 spans 14 residues. Between the trimmed V and J ends, which lost 4 bases and 5 bases, there was a span of 13 bases. Assay: immunoSEQ multiplex PCR; the TCRdb copy retains only in-frame clones and omits some. The repertoire holds about 150,000 clones, with about 88% as singletons. Sequencing was performed on peripheral blood. The rearrangement uses TRBV5-8 and TRBJ1-5; a weak D match, TRBD1 (5 bases). This clonotype was sampled from a woman aged 60-70 years with COVID-19, enrolled during active disease. The CDR3 coding sequence is TGTGCCAGCAGCAGCCGCCGGGGGGATCAGCCCCAGCATTTT. Translating it yields CASSSRRGDQPQHF.